This T cell receptor (beta chain) was retrieved from a study of shared clonotypes between healthy human individuals. J lost 4 bases, V lost 2 bases, and 2 bases had no gene match. Germline V CDR1 and CDR2: LGHNA, YSLEER. The CDR3 is made up of 14 amino acids. The deep-level immunoSEQ assay was used. Profiled with immunoSEQ multiplex PCR; TCRdb holds only in-frame clones, not every one. The sample has 97,000 or so clones, 40% to 55% seen once. Sequencing input: PBMCs. The chain carries TRBV4-3 and TRBJ2-4; 7 bases match TRBD2. The clonotype comes from a woman aged 40-49 years in good health. Some clones in this sample may be carry-over from other donors' samples. CDR3 region: CASSQLGGKNIQYF. The CDR3 bases are TGCGCCAGCAGCCAACTCGGGGGGAAAAACATTCAGTACTTC.